The 7 T cell receptor beta chains reported below all come from one sample, sequenced in a study of shared clonotypes between healthy human individuals. Assay used: immunoSEQ multiplex PCR; TCRdb lists only in-frame clones, some missing. The table shows about 2 million clones, with about 95% occurring only once. CD45RO-negative cells were positively selected for CCR7, leaving out terminally differentiated effector memory CD45RA+ cells. What was sequenced was naive CD8+ T cells sorted from blood. These receptors were obtained from a man younger than 30 in good health.

The chain links TRBV7-6 to TRBJ2-7; the match to TRBD1 covers 9 bases. The CDR3 is made up of 15 amino acids. Germline assignment: CDR1 SGHVS and CDR2 FNYEAQ. The trim removed 5 bases at V and 6 bases at J, leaving 11 bases unmatched. CDR3 sequence reads: CASSPILGQGAEQYF. The DNA of the CDR3 is TGTGCCAGCAGCCCAATCCTGGGACAGGGTGCCGAGCAGTACTTC.

The chain is built from TRBV2 and TRBJ2-7; a weak D match, TRBD1 (6 bases). The V and J ends lost 5 bases and 4 bases respectively, with 12 bases between them. The germline V gene has CDR1 SNHLY and CDR2 FYNNEI. This CDR3 contains 13 residues. The CDR3 sequence: CASSQGPDYEQYF. Written as DNA, the CDR3 is TGTGCCAGCAGTCAGGGGCCGGATTACGAGCAGTACTTC.

In this sample, this clone turned up once. J is TRBJ1-2 and V is TRBV19, with D uncertain. V dropped 5 bases and J dropped 1 base, with 11 bases sitting between them. This CDR3 region has 14 residues. Germline loops: CDR1 LNHDA, CDR2 SQIVND (reference sequence). Here the CDR3 reads CASSQRAINYGYTF. CDR3 nucleotide sequence: TGTGCCAGTAGTCAAAGGGCCATTAACTATGGCTACACCTTC.

The gene calls are TRBV5-4 and TRBJ1-4, with TRBD1 identical over 8 bases. CDR1 and CDR2 (germline): SGHNT, YYREEE (reference sequence). V lost 4 bases to trimming and J lost 7 bases; unmatched junction nucleotides: 6. CDR3 length equals 14 residues. In nucleotides, the CDR3 is TGTGCCAGCAGCACGGGACAGGTCGGTGAAAAACTGTTTTTT. Its protein is CASSTGQVGEKLFF.

This clone was recorded only once. The rearrangement uses TRBV9 and TRBJ2-7; 7 bases match TRBD2. The CDR3 is made up of 16 amino acids. Germline assignment: CDR1 SGDLS and CDR2 YYNGEE. Trimming cost V 4 bases and J 3 bases; bases outside gene matches: 13. CDR3 in amino acids: CASSPEGGGLHYEQYF. CDR3 in DNA: TGTGCCAGCAGCCCCGAAGGCGGGGGTCTCCACTACGAGCAGTACTTC.

The V call is TRBV9, the J call TRBJ2-3; D unresolved. Per germline, CDR1 SGDLS and CDR2 YYNGEE. CDR3 length: 16 residues. V shed 0 bases and J shed 1 base, with 12 bases lying between them. The CDR3 DNA sequence: TGTGCCAGCAGCGTAGCTACGTCGGGTGGCACAGATACGCAGTATTTT. Translated, it gives CASSVATSGGTDTQYF.

This chain joins TRBV7-3 and TRBJ1-1; no clear D. The CDR3 is 15 residues long. Trimming stripped 0 bases from V and 7 bases from J, with 15 bases between. The germline CDR1 and CDR2 sequences are SGHTA and FQGTGA. CDR3 protein: CASSLTGGMSNEAFF. CDR3 DNA sequence: TGTGCCAGCAGCTTAACCGGAGGGATGAGTAATGAAGCTTTCTTT.